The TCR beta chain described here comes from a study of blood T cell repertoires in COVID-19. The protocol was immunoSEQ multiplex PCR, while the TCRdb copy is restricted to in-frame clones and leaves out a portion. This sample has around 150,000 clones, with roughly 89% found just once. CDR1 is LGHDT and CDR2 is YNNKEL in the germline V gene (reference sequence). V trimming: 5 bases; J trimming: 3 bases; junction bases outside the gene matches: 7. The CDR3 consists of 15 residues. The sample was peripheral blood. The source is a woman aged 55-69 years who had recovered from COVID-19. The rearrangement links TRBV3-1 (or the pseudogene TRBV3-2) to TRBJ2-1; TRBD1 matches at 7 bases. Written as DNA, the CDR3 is TGTGCCAGCAGCGATCTTGACAGGGACTACAATGAGCAGTTCTTC. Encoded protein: CASSDLDRDYNEQFF.